This section outlines one T cell receptor beta chain sequence together with its context. Assay used: immunoSEQ multiplex PCR; TCRdb lists only in-frame clones, some missing. In the table there are 65,000 to 85,000 clones, around 90% of which are singletons. CDR3 length equals 13 residues. Looked up from germline, CDR1 is LNHNV and CDR2 is YYDKDF (reference sequence). Trimming cost V 9 bases and J 2 bases, with 13 bases left between them. This sample is drawn from a study of control samples from healthy donors and cancer patients. V gene TRBV15 combines with J gene TRBJ2-5; D uncertain. The sequencing sample was made of PBMCs. The source is a woman aged 45 to 65 with colorectal cancer. DNA of the CDR3: TGTGCCACGGAACTACGAGAACAAGAGACCCAGTACTTC. Translated: CATELREQETQYF.